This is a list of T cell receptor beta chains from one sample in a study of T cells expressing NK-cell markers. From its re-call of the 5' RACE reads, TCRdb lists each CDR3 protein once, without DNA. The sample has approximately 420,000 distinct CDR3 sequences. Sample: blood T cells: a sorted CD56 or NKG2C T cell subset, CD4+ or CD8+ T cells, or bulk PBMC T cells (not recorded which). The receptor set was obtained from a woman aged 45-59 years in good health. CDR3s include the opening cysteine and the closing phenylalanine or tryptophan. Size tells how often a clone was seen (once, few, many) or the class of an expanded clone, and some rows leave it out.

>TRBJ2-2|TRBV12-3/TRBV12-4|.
CASRRLAGTGELFF
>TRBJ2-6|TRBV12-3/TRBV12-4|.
CASSLDDRGWFGANVLTF
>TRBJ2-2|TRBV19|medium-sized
CASSLLSGRFTNTGELFF
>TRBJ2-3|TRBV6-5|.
CASEGLAGGTQYF
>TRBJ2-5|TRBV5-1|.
CASSLEGEVGETQYF
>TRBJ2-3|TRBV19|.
CASSPPGLAGVMGTDTQYF
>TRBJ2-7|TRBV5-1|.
CASSFTGGEQYF
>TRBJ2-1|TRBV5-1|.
CASSLGAGTSNEQFF
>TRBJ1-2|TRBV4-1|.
CASAGTGYHGYTF
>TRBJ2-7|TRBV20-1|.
CSARGQTGSSYEQYF
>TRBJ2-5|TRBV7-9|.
CASTLKRDYQETQYF
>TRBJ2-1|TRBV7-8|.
CASSGTSGRALNEQFF
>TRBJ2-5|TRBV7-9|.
CASSLSLARGETQYF
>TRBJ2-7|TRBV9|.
CASSVGPTPRGREQYF
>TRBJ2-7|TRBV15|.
CATSLYGTYEQYF
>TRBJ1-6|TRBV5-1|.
CASSLQGAGWNSPLHF
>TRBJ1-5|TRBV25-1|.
CVKRGQEPQHF
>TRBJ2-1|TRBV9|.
CASSPKYANEQFF
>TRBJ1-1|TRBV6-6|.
CASIGSRNTEAFF
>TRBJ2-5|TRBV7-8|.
CASNIRTGRIVRETQYF
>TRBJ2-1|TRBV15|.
CATSRVGQDFAEQFF
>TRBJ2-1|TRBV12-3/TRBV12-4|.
CASSYRVSGLAGPSYNEQFF
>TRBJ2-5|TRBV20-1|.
CSARPLLAGGGTQYF
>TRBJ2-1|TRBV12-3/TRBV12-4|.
CASRLAPGHEQFF
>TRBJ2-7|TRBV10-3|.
CAIGPSSYEQYF
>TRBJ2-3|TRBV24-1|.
CATSDPGEGTDTQYF
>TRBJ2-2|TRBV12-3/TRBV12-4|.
CASSTRANTGELFF